This T cell receptor beta chain is from a study of blood T cell repertoires in COVID-19. Overall study: Samples representing acute and convalescent COVID-19 were sourced from the United States, Italy and Spain. PBMCs, B-cell-depleted T cells, or T cells were the source of the cDNA or gDNA that made up the material.

Only one count was recorded for this clone. In the original processing: For nucleated cells, counts were estimated from reference gene primer amplification. The repertoire was sequenced with immunoSEQ multiplex PCR; TCRdb's copy has only in-frame clones and lacks some. D and trimming come from the DNA, and the V and J calls and clone size come from that table. Of about 120,000 clones in the sample, about 85% were seen once. The sequencing input was peripheral blood. The TCR was taken from an older man with acute or convalescent COVID-19.

CDR3 bases: TGTGCCAGCAGCCAAAGTATGGACAGGCTATCTAACTATGGCTACACCTTC. Its translation: CASSQSMDRLSNYGYTF. This chain connects TRBV14 to TRBJ1-2; 7 nucleotides line up with TRBD1. Trimming at V came to 2 bases and at J to 0 bases, leaving 9 bases not matched to a gene. This CDR3 is 17 amino acids long. Germline loops: CDR1 SGHDN, CDR2 FVKESK.